This T cell receptor beta chain was observed in a study of CD8 T cells in ankylosing spondylitis. Findings and limits, study-wide: Disease-associated clones were reportedly significantly overrepresented in matched ankylosing spondylitis synovial fluid. CD8+ disease-linked clones were present at relatively low frequencies in blood. Among TCR beta sequences, a motif of under ten highly homologous variants appeared characteristic of ankylosing spondylitis blood.

Researchers built TCR beta libraries using quantitative 5'-RACE with molecular barcodes. TCRdb reprocessed the 5' RACE reads with MiXCR, giving one entry per CDR3 protein. This sample has about 800,000 distinct CDR3 sequences, with 10% to 15% found just once. There are 15 residues in the CDR3. Germline trimming cut 9 bases from V and 1 base from J; bases unmatched to any gene: 12. Germline V gives CDR1 SGHTA, CDR2 FQGNSA. As to this clonotype: What it binds is unknown.

This receptor was obtained from a male donor with ankylosing spondylitis. The J gene is TRBJ2-7, the V gene TRBV7-2; 7 nucleotides align to TRBD1. Sequencing used blood, either unsorted or a sorted T cell fraction (not recorded which). CDR3 protein: CARSAPGQLSYEQYF. The DNA for the CDR3 is TGTGCCAGGAGCGCTCCGGGACAGCTATCCTACGAGCAGTACTTC.